This T cell receptor beta chain originates from a study of T cells in Graves' hyperthyroidism and ophthalmopathy. Study results and limitations: Most thyroid clonotypes expanded above 0.001 appeared in blood too. Ophthalmopathy prediction by the model preceded onset by a median roughly 6 months.

TCR beta CDR3 regions were amplified from RNA transcripts. Using the HTBI primer set, a first-round RT-PCR was run on the TCR CDR3. TCRdb re-derived calls from the multiplex PCR reads in MiXCR, one entry per CDR3 protein. The sample gives over 650,000 distinct CDR3 sequences, roughly 17% of which show up once; approximately 8% is in the top ten. In its sample, this clonotype was seen a few times. Its antigen is currently unknown. Uncontrolled infection, other autoimmune disease, pregnancy or lactation excluded patients. Fresh peripheral blood, 9.5 to 10 ml of it, supplied the PBMCs. V lost 0 bases to trimming and J lost 7 bases; unmatched junction nucleotides: 6. The V gene's germline CDR1 is GTSNPN and CDR2 SVGIG (reference sequence). CDR3 length: 16 amino acids.

The sequence was obtained from a man aged 18 to 30 with Graves' hyperthyroidism. The chain is built from TRBV30 and TRBJ2-1; 13 nucleotides match TRBD2. The sample taken for sequencing was blood. CDR3 bases: TGTGCCTGGAGTGTACTAGCGGGAGGGGTTGGGAATGAGCAGTTCTTC. Protein product: CAWSVLAGGVGNEQFF.